This entry lists 27 T cell receptor beta chains sequenced from one sample in a study of T cell repertoires in cytomegalovirus infection. Using its own MiXCR run on the reads, TCRdb lists one record per CDR3 protein. The data hold about 600,000 distinct CDR3 sequences, with 24% observed a single time. Sequencing used CD8+ T cells from PBMCs. These receptor sequences come from a human donor in good health (CMV status not recorded). Some clones in this sample may be carry-over from other donors' samples.

This clonotype was picked up a small number of times. The J gene is TRBJ2-5, the V gene TRBV29-1; maybe TRBD2 (6 bases). Germline V CDR1 and CDR2: SQVTM, ANQGSEA. With 5 bases removed from V and 3 bases from J, the gap between germline ends came to 16 bases. CDR3 length: 14 residues. The CDR3 region is CSVRETPPEETQYF. The CDR3 DNA sequence: TGCAGCGTTCGGGAGACCCCTCCTGAAGAGACCCAGTACTTC.

This clonotype was picked up many times. The chain couples TRBV7-2 to TRBJ1-1; D uncertain. The CDR3 consists of 14 residues. Trimming shortened V by 3 bases and J by 5 bases, and 13 bases separated the two germline ends. Germline CDR1 and CDR2: SGHTA and FQGNSA. The CDR3, as DNA: TGTGCCAGCAGCTTTACAGTCAGGTTGACTGAAGCTTTCTTT. Translating it yields CASSFTVRLTEAFF.

The chain uses TRBV20-1 and TRBJ1-1, with unresolved D. Per the germline V gene, CDR1 is DFQATT and CDR2 is SNEGSKA (reference sequence). The CDR3 has 13 residues. Trimming took off 3 bases at V and 5 bases at J, with 13 bases between the two ends. CDR3 sequence (DNA): TGCAGTGCTAGGTTCAGTGAAGTAACTGAAGCTTTCTTT. It translates to CSARFSEVTEAFF.

At least ten counts were recorded for this clonotype. The chain joins TRBV6-5 to TRBJ2-2, with 12 bases identical to TRBD2. Per the germline V gene, CDR1 is MNHEY and CDR2 is SVGAGI. The CDR3 covers 15 residues. V was pared by 8 bases and J by 0 bases, with 1 base of the junction left unmatched. CDR3 loop: CASLAGGSNTGELFF. DNA for the CDR3: TGTGCCAGCCTAGCGGGGGGGTCGAACACCGGGGAGCTGTTTTTT.

This clonotype appeared a few times. The V call is TRBV7-8, the J call TRBJ1-5; 7 bases line up with TRBD1. CDR3 length: 17 amino acids. After removal of 3 bases from V and 6 bases from J, the junction contained 14 bases not matched to a gene. Per germline, CDR1 SGHVS and CDR2 FQNEAQ. The CDR3 spells CASSFLPGEGAGQPQHF. CDR3 DNA: TGTGCCAGCAGCTTTCTCCCCGGGGAGGGGGCAGGTCAGCCCCAGCATTTT.

Comment on this clonotype: Without the conserved terminal phenylalanine or tryptophan, this CDR3 likely stems from a read error. The chain couples TRBV12-3 or TRBV12-4 to TRBJ2-7; D perhaps matches TRBD1 (6 bases). V was cut by 7 bases and J by 2 bases, with 21 bases left in between. The CDR3 is 16 residues long. DNA of the CDR3: TGTGCCAGCACCCTCCTTTTAGGGGACAAAACCTACGAGCAGTACTCC. Residues: CASTLLLGDKTYEQYS.

V usage is TRBV27 and J usage is TRBJ2-7, with TRBD2 matching over 9 bases. Germline lookup yields CDR1 MNHEY and CDR2 SMNVEV (reference sequence). V lost 5 bases to trimming and J lost 0 bases; unmatched junction nucleotides: 11. There are 17 residues in the CDR3. CDR3 sequence reads: CASSPKRTSELSYEQYV. CDR3 DNA sequence: TGTGCCAGCAGTCCCAAAAGGACTAGCGAGCTCTCCTACGAGCAGTACGTC.

The chain is built from TRBV27 and TRBJ2-7, with a possible D match to TRBD2 (6 bases). Germline V lookup: CDR1 MNHEY, CDR2 SMNVEV (reference sequence). The CDR3 covers 15 residues. V lost 6 bases and J lost 3, with 18 bases in between. CDR3 in amino acids: CASSRMGAGIYEQYF. For the CDR3, the DNA is TGTGCCAGCAGCCGCATGGGCGCGGGGATCTACGAGCAGTACTTC.

The chain recombines TRBV4-1 with TRBJ1-3; unclear D gene. This CDR3 has 14 residues. Germline V gives CDR1 MGHRA, CDR2 YSYEKL. V was clipped by 0 bases and J by 8 bases, with 11 bases between them. The CDR3 sequence is CASSQDPVGDTIYF. CDR3 bases: TGCGCCAGCAGCCAAGATCCCGTGGGAGACACCATATATTTT.

The chain has TRBV6-1 and TRBJ2-7; D unclear. V lost 6 bases and J 5 bases, leaving 8 bases between the germline ends. There are 11 residues in the CDR3. Germline V gene lookup returns CDR1 MNHNS and CDR2 SASEGT. The CDR3: CASSTLDEQYV. The CDR3 DNA follows: TGTGCCAGCAGCACTCTGGACGAGCAGTACGTC.

The V and J genes are TRBV12-3 or TRBV12-4 and TRBJ2-1; 12 bases map to TRBD2. V shed 7 bases and J 12 bases; nucleotides not matched to a gene: 7. There are 13 residues in the CDR3. The CDR3 reads CASTKELAGGQFF. The CDR3 DNA is TGTGCCAGCACCAAAGAACTAGCGGGGGGGCAGTTCTTC.

The V and J genes are TRBV28 and TRBJ2-7; TRBD1 aligns across 7 bases. V lost 6 bases and J lost 4; bases outside the gene matches: 15. This CDR3 region has 16 residues. Germline V gives CDR1 MDHEN, CDR2 SYDVKM. The CDR3 coding sequence is TGTGCCAGCAGGTCACAAGACAGGGCGCGTGGGTACGAGCAGTACTTC. Translated, it gives CASRSQDRARGYEQYF.

For this clonotype: A read error is possible here, since a much larger clone lies one base away. The J gene is TRBJ1-2, the V gene TRBV7-2; the match to TRBD1 covers 7 bases. The CDR3 loop spans 16 amino acids. Germline lookup yields CDR1 SGHTA and CDR2 FQGNSA. The CDR3 region has the DNA TGTGCCAGCAGCTTAGAAGTTACAGGGGCGACCTATGGCTACGCCTTC. Translated, it gives CASSLEVTGATYGYAF. Drawing the rest from reference TRBV7-2 and TRBJ1-2, the complete variable domain is GAGVSQSPSNKVTEKGKDVELRCDPISGHTALYWYRQSLGQGLEFLIYFQGNSAPDKSGLPSDRFSAERTGGSVSTLTIQRTQQEDSAVYLCASSLEVTGATYGYAFGSGTRLTVV.

This clonotype was recorded a few times. This rearrangement joins TRBV7-9 to TRBJ1-4; D is unresolved. Germline CDR1 is SEHNR and CDR2 is FQNEAQ (reference sequence). This CDR3 comprises 14 residues. The germline V and J ends were trimmed by 5 bases and 8 bases, with 15 bases remaining between them. The CDR3 nucleotides read TGTGCCAGCAGCCCCCCCAGACCGGGCGAAAAACTGTTTTTT. Its protein product is CASSPPRPGEKLFF.

This clonotype was observed a few times. The chain uses TRBV29-1 and TRBJ1-2; possible D gene TRBD1, 6 bases. With 1 base removed from V and 6 bases from J, the gap between germline ends came to 12 bases. Per the germline V gene, CDR1 is SQVTM and CDR2 is ANQGSEA. The CDR3 extends over 13 amino acids. DNA for the CDR3: TGCAGCGTTGAAGGCGGAGGGGGTCATGGCTACACCTTC. It is translated as CSVEGGGGHGYTF.

The sample holds a few counts of this clonotype. V usage is TRBV7-2 and J usage is TRBJ1-2; D may be TRBD1 (5 bases). The CDR3 covers 14 residues. Germline values: CDR1 SGHTA, CDR2 FQGNSA. The ends were cut back, 5 bases at V and 3 bases at J, with 13 bases in the middle. Written as DNA, the CDR3 is TGTGCCAGCAGCCCGAGCCAGGGTCACTATGGCTACACCTTC. Amino acids: CASSPSQGHYGYTF.

As for this clonotype: This may come from a read error, since a much larger clone is one base off. V gene TRBV7-4 combines with J gene TRBJ1-2; the D gene is possibly TRBD1 (5 bases). Germline V gives CDR1 SGHVT, CDR2 SQSDAQ. The CDR3 has 13 amino acids. The CDR3 DNA reads TGTGCCAACAGCTTAGGGGTGATTTATGGCTACACCTTC. It encodes CANSLGVIYGYTF.

This chain connects TRBV29-1 to TRBJ1-2; D might be TRBD1 (6 bases). CDR1 and CDR2 from the germline V gene are SQVTM and ANQGSEA. Trimming removed 2 bases from V and 2 bases from J, with 12 bases in between. CDR3 length: 14 residues. The CDR3 DNA reads as TGCAGCGTTGAACCTACCGACAGGAACTATGGCTACACCTTC. Translating it yields CSVEPTDRNYGYTF.

This clonotype occurred many times. This chain links TRBV6-6 with TRBJ2-3; TRBD2 is a possible D gene (6 bases). The V end lost 6 bases, the J end lost 6 bases, and 7 bases lay between the germline ends. From germline, CDR1 is MNHNY and CDR2 SVGAGI (reference sequence). The CDR3 extends over 11 amino acids. The CDR3 nucleotides read TGTGCCAGCAGGGAGGGGGATACGCAGTATTTT. Translating it yields CASREGDTQYF.

This clonotype was seen more than once but under ten times. The gene calls are TRBV9 and TRBJ2-1; D is uncertain. The germline CDR1 and CDR2 sequences are SGDLS and YYNGEE. The CDR3 is made up of 12 amino acids. Between the trimmed V and J ends, which lost 0 bases and 8 bases, there was a span of 6 bases. The CDR3 is CASSVGEDEQFF. CDR3 sequence (DNA): TGTGCCAGCAGCGTAGGTGAGGATGAGCAGTTCTTC. The whole variable domain, filled in from reference TRBV9 and TRBJ2-1, reads DSGVTQTPKHLITATGQRVTLRCSPRSGDLSVYWYQQSLDQGLQFLIQYYNGEERAKGNILERFSAQQFPDLHSELNLSSLELGDSALYFCASSVGEDEQFFGPGTRLTVL.

In this sample, this clonotype turned up many times. V and J are TRBV7-2 and TRBJ2-7, with 7 bases matching TRBD2. V was pared by 5 bases and J by 2 bases, with 9 bases of the junction left unmatched. The germline V gene has CDR1 SGHTA and CDR2 FQGNSA. The CDR3 consists of 15 residues. CDR3 DNA sequence: TGTGCCAGCAGCCGGACTAGTTTCTCCCCCTACGAGCAGTACGTC. Translated, it gives CASSRTSFSPYEQYV.

On this clonotype: Since a much larger clone is just one base distant, this may be a read error. The gene calls are TRBV28 and TRBJ2-3; either TRBD1 or TRBD2 may supply D (5 bases each). Germline V CDR1 and CDR2: MDHEN, SYDVKM. V was trimmed by 5 bases and J by 6 bases, leaving 15 bases between them. This CDR3 comprises 14 residues. CDR3 residues: CASSNRAEGDTQYF. In nucleotides, the CDR3 is TGTGCCAGCAGTAACCGGGCCGAGGGGGATACGCAGTATTTT.

This sequence joins TRBV6-2 or TRBV6-3 and TRBJ2-5; D gene uncertain. V dropped 8 bases and J dropped 1 base, with 11 bases sitting between them. The CDR3 is made up of 13 amino acids. Per the germline V gene, CDR1 is MNHEY and CDR2 is SVGEGT. DNA of the CDR3: TGTGCCAGCTGGGGAACTTTCCAAGAGACCCAGTACTTC. Its protein product is CASWGTFQETQYF.

This clonotype came up a few times. V gene TRBV6-1 combines with J gene TRBJ2-1; D is uncertain. V lost 3 bases and J 3 bases, leaving 9 bases between the germline ends. Looked up from germline, CDR1 is MNHNS and CDR2 is SASEGT. The CDR3 is made up of 14 amino acids. DNA for the CDR3: TGTGCCAGCAGTGAGGTCGGAGTCTACAATGAGCAGTTCTTC. Translated: CASSEVGVYNEQFF.

The genes are TRBV6-2 or TRBV6-3 and TRBJ1-2; D not certain. Germline V CDR1 and CDR2: MNHEY, SVGEGT. The CDR3 runs 11 residues. V was cut by 2 bases and J by 7 bases, with 5 bases left in between. The CDR3 bases are TGTGCCAGCAGTTACCCGAGTGGCTACACCTTC. This gives the protein CASSYPSGYTF.

This clonotype was seen at least ten times. Mismatch with germline at one junction end may stem from a read error. The rearrangement uses TRBV28 and TRBJ1-1, with a tentative D call TRBD1 (5 bases). The germline gives CDR1 MDHEN, CDR2 SYDVKM. CDR3 size: 14 residues. The CDR3 is CASSLRQLNTEAFF. The CDR3 coding sequence is TGCGCCAGCAGCTTACGACAGTTAAACACTGAAGCTTTCTTT. The full variable domain, with the rest looked up from reference TRBV28 and TRBJ1-1, is DVKVTQSSRYLVKRTGEKVFLECVQDMDHENMFWYRQDPGLGLRLIYFSYDVKMKEKGDIPEGYSVSREKKERFSLILESASTNQTSMYLCASSLRQLNTEAFFGQGTRLTVV.

In this sample, this clonotype turned up many times. The chain uses TRBV6-2 or TRBV6-3 and TRBJ2-2; D is unresolved. Trimming removed 0 bases at V and 2 bases at J, with 16 bases between. This CDR3 has 18 residues. Germline assignment: CDR1 MNHEY and CDR2 SVGEGT. The CDR3 here is CASSYSSRPEPNTGELFF. The CDR3, as DNA: TGTGCCAGCAGTTACTCGAGCAGACCAGAGCCAAACACCGGGGAGCTGTTTTTT.